What follows are 15 T cell receptor beta chains derived from one specimen sequenced in a study of T cell responses to AZD1222 COVID-19 vaccine. The data were produced by immunoSEQ multiplex PCR, yet TCRdb's version contains in-frame clones alone and is incomplete. The profile covers approximately 150,000 clones, with approximately 90% appearing a single time and about 4.5% taken by the ten largest. This specimen was peripheral blood, taken on day 0 of AZD1222 vaccination. The receptors come from an adult in good health.

The rearrangement joins TRBV5-4 to TRBJ2-4; 8 positions match TRBD1. The germline CDR1 and CDR2 sequences are SGHNT and YYREEE (reference sequence). The junction had 12 bases not matched to a gene; V was cut back by 4 bases and J by 0 bases. This CDR3 has 18 amino acids. The CDR3 bases are TGTGCCAGCAGCGAAAGGACAGGGAGAACTATAGCCAAAAACATTCAGTACTTC. Encoded protein: CASSERTGRTIAKNIQYF.

The sample holds one count of this clone. The V call is TRBV5-1, the J call TRBJ1-3; 7 positions match TRBD1. CDR3 size: 16 residues. The germline V gene encodes CDR1 SGHRS and CDR2 YFSETQ. V lost 3 bases, J lost 5 bases, and 11 bases stayed unmatched. As DNA, the CDR3 is TGCGCCAGCAGCTCCCGGTCCGGGACAGATAGAAACACCATATATTTT. Translating gives CASSSRSGTDRNTIYF. The entire variable domain, with the rest obtained from reference TRBV5-1 and TRBJ1-3, is as follows: KAGVTQTPRYLIKTRGQQVTLSCSPISGHRSVSWYQQTPGQGLQFLFEYFSETQRNKGNFPGRFSGRQFSNSRSEMNVSTLELGDSALYLCASSSRSGTDRNTIYFGEGSWLTVV.

The chain uses TRBV19 and TRBJ2-1, with TRBD2 matching over 14 bases. Per germline, CDR1 LNHDA and CDR2 SQIVND (reference sequence). The V segment lost 7 bases and the J segment 3 bases; nucleotides outside the gene matches: 5. CDR3 length: 16 amino acids. The CDR3 reads CASIGTSGSIYNEQFF. The CDR3 bases are TGTGCCAGTATCGGGACTAGCGGGAGTATCTACAATGAGCAGTTCTTC.

This clone was seen just once. The rearrangement uses TRBV30 and TRBJ2-3; TRBD2 matches 11 bases. V lost 0 bases and J lost 9; bases outside the gene matches: 2. From germline, CDR1 is GTSNPN and CDR2 SVGIG (reference sequence). The CDR3 consists of 13 residues. The CDR3 loop reads CAWSVTSGATQYF. CDR3 coding DNA: TGTGCCTGGAGTGTGACTAGCGGGGCGACGCAGTATTTT. The full variable domain, rest sourced from reference TRBV30 and TRBJ2-3, is SQTIHQWPATLVQPVGSPLSLECTVEGTSNPNLYWYRQAAGRGLQLLFYSVGIGQISSEVPQNLSASRPQDRQFILSSKKLLLSDSGFYLCAWSVTSGATQYFGPGTRLTVL.

There are a few counts of this clone. The rearrangement joins TRBV28 to TRBJ1-5, with D possibly TRBD1 on 5 matching bases. The CDR3 loop spans 17 amino acids. Looked up from germline, CDR1 is MDHEN and CDR2 is SYDVKM. V shed 5 bases and J shed 1 base, with 18 bases lying between them. The CDR3 DNA reads as TGTGCCAGCAGTAACCCCCCCAGGGTCCGAAGCAATCAGCCCCAGCATTTT. Protein: CASSNPPRVRSNQPQHF.

CDR3 nucleotides: TGTGCCAGCAGCCTGCAGGATTGGACTGAAGCTTTCTTT. Protein product: CASSLQDWTEAFF. The chain combines TRBV28 with TRBJ1-1, with D hard to call. V was clipped by 6 bases and J by 5 bases, with 13 bases between them. The CDR3 consists of 13 residues. The germline CDR1 and CDR2 sequences are MDHEN and SYDVKM.

The chain couples TRBV7-9 to TRBJ2-2, with TRBD2 matching 7 bases. V was pared by 1 base and J by 6 bases, with 2 bases of the junction left unmatched. Germline V CDR1 and CDR2: SEHNR, FQNEAQ (reference sequence). The CDR3 sequence is 14 residues long. The CDR3: CASSLGAGPGELFF. Written as DNA, the CDR3 is TGTGCCAGCAGCTTAGGAGCGGGACCCGGGGAGCTGTTTTTT.

The J gene is TRBJ2-1, the V gene TRBV24-1; 9 nucleotides agree with TRBD2. The CDR3 covers 18 residues. Germline assignment: CDR1 KGHDR and CDR2 SFDVKD. The trim removed 5 bases at V and 0 bases at J, leaving 10 bases unmatched. CDR3 sequence reads: CATSGLTSGRSSYNEQFF. The CDR3 nucleotides read TGTGCCACCAGTGGTCTGACTAGCGGTAGGAGCTCCTACAATGAGCAGTTCTTC.

V and J are TRBV2 and TRBJ1-4, with TRBD1 identical over 7 bases. In germline, CDR1 is SNHLY, CDR2 FYNNEI. This CDR3 spans 15 amino acids. Germline trimming cut 6 bases from V and 11 bases from J; bases unmatched to any gene: 15. The CDR3 coding sequence is TGTGCCAGCAGGGGAGACAGGGACCCGGTGGGGAAACTGTTTTTT. Protein: CASRGDRDPVGKLFF.

The chain combines TRBV4-3 with TRBJ2-3; D tentatively fits TRBD1 or TRBD2 (6 bases each). Germline CDR1 reads LGHNA; CDR2 reads YSLEER. The CDR3 is made up of 15 amino acids. V gave up 1 base and J gave up 2 bases, with 10 bases separating them. CDR3 DNA: TGCGCCAGCAGCCAAGCGGGGGCCATCACAGATACGCAGTATTTT. Translated: CASSQAGAITDTQYF.

The chain has TRBV12-2 and TRBJ1-1; whether TRBD1, the table's D call, matches the DNA was not checked. TRBV12-2 is classified as a pseudogene. The CDR3 sequence is 15 residues long. Here the CDR3 DNA reads TGTGCAAGTCGCTTAGGGGCCAGACGGAACACTGAAGCTTTCTTT. It codes for CASRLGARRNTEAFF.

V and J are TRBV7-8 and TRBJ2-5, with 7 bases identical to TRBD1. The germline gives CDR1 SGHVS, CDR2 FQNEAQ. With 2 bases clipped from V and 4 bases from J, the junction kept 7 bases outside the gene matches. The CDR3 extends over 15 amino acids. The CDR3 protein is CASSLPRGQLETQYF. In DNA, the CDR3 is TGTGCCAGCAGCTTACCCAGGGGACAGCTAGAGACCCAGTACTTC. Based on the CDR3 plus reference TRBV7-8 and TRBJ2-5, the full variable domain is GAGVSQSPRYKVAKRGQDVALRCDPISGHVSLFWYQQALGQGPEFLTYFQNEAQLDKSGLPSDRFFAERPEGSVSTLKIQRTQQEDSAVYLCASSLPRGQLETQYFGPGTRLLVL.

The chain links TRBV5-1 to TRBJ1-4; D is unclear. The germline V gene has CDR1 SGHRS and CDR2 YFSETQ. This CDR3 is built from 14 residues. Trimming shortened V by 2 bases and J by 0 bases, and 5 bases separated the two germline ends. CDR3 in DNA: TGCGCCAGCAGCTTCACAGCAACTAATGAAAAACTGTTTTTT. Protein sequence: CASSFTATNEKLFF.

The CDR3 reads CASSLAVGENTEAFF. The CDR3 DNA sequence: TGTGCCAGCAGCTTGGCCGTCGGGGAGAACACTGAAGCTTTCTTT. The V and J genes are TRBV5-8 and TRBJ1-1, with D unresolved. Germline V gene data show CDR1 as SGHTS and CDR2 as YDEGEE. The CDR3 consists of 15 residues. The germline V and J ends were trimmed by 0 bases and 1 base, with 10 bases remaining between them. Together with reference TRBV5-8 and TRBJ1-1, the CDR3 gives the full variable domain: EAGVTQSPTHLIKTRGQQATLRCSPISGHTSVYWYQQALGLGLQFLLWYDEGEERNRGNFPPRFSGRQFPNYSSELNVNALELEDSALYLCASSLAVGENTEAFFGQGTRLTVV.

The V call is TRBV4-2, the J call TRBJ2-7, with 7 bases matching TRBD1. The trim removed 3 bases at V and 0 bases at J, leaving 11 bases unmatched. CDR3 length equals 17 residues. Per the germline V gene, CDR1 is LGHNA and CDR2 is YNFKEQ. The CDR3 sequence: CASSQRFSGTVSYEQYF. Written as DNA, the CDR3 is TGTGCCAGCAGCCAGCGGTTCTCCGGGACAGTCTCCTACGAGCAGTACTTC.